The subject of this entry is one TCR beta chain. Its antigen is not identified. This sample is drawn from a study of cytomegalovirus exposure and HLA in healthy donors. V dropped 2 bases and J dropped 2; count of bases not matched to a gene: 9. The CDR3 spans 16 residues. Germline CDR1 is SGHNT and CDR2 is YYREEE (reference sequence). PCR primers comprised 60 Vbeta and 13 Jbeta primers. Clones were read by immunoSEQ multiplex PCR, and TCRdb kept only the in-frame ones, dropping some. The sample holds roughly 180,000 clones, 80% to 90% seen once. Points from the study as a whole: Roughly uniform sequencing depth across donors was assumed, possibly incorrectly.

The material sequenced was PBMCs. This chain links TRBV5-4 with TRBJ2-5; 7 bases fit TRBD2. The TCR sequence derives from a girl between 10 and 17 years old in good health and CMV-seropositive. The CDR3 spells CASSFFPLAVQETQYF. DNA of the CDR3: TGTGCCAGCAGCTTTTTCCCCCTAGCGGTTCAAGAGACCCAGTACTTC.